Below are 32 T cell receptor beta chains sequenced from a single sample in a study of shared clonotypes between healthy human individuals. Here immunoSEQ multiplex PCR was the method, and the copy in TCRdb shows in-frame clones only, minus some. This repertoire shows 600,000 to 700,000 clones, roughly 72% found once; its top ten account for 1.5% to 2%. Sample: memory CD4+ T cells sorted from blood. Regarding subset: CD45RA-negative fraction. These receptors all come from a woman younger than 45 in good health.

The chain employs TRBV5-1 and TRBJ2-3, with TRBD2 matching over 7 bases. Trimming took 4 bases from V and 6 from J; bases not matched to a gene: 17. The CDR3 extends over 17 amino acids. Germline V gives CDR1 SGHRS, CDR2 YFSETQ. For the CDR3, the DNA is TGCGCCAGCAGCCTAAACCCCAGTCGCGGGGGACGGGATACGCAGTATTTT. As protein: CASSLNPSRGGRDTQYF.

This chain links TRBV6-6 with TRBJ2-1; D gene ambiguous. This CDR3 has 15 amino acids. Trimming removed 5 bases from V and 5 bases from J, with 16 bases in between. Germline V gene sequence: CDR1 MNHNY, CDR2 SVGAGI (reference sequence). For the CDR3, the DNA is TGTGCCAGCAGTACGTTTGGCGACCATAACAATGAGCAGTTCTTC. The encoded protein is CASSTFGDHNNEQFF.

V and J are TRBV4-1 and TRBJ1-5; no reliable D call. Germline V gives CDR1 MGHRA, CDR2 YSYEKL. The CDR3 covers 17 residues. V lost 4 bases and J lost 2, with 18 bases in between. CDR3 in DNA: TGCGCCAGCAGCCCTAGAACGGACGGAAGCGGCAATCAGCCCCAGCATTTT. Translation: CASSPRTDGSGNQPQHF.

In this sample, this clone turned up once. The gene calls are TRBV7-2 and TRBJ2-3; D is uncertain. CDR3 size: 15 residues. V gave up 1 base and J gave up 4 bases, with 12 bases separating them. Germline CDR1 is SGHTA and CDR2 is FQGNSA. The CDR3 here is CASSLVVLVPDTQYF. DNA of the CDR3: TGTGCCAGCAGCTTAGTAGTTCTTGTTCCAGATACGCAGTATTTT.

CDR3 amino acids: CATSRGMDKVDQPQHF. CDR3 coding DNA: TGTGCCACCAGCAGAGGAATGGACAAAGTGGATCAGCCCCAGCATTTT. The chain carries TRBV15 and TRBJ1-5; tentative D call: TRBD1 (5 bases). Trimming stripped 1 base from V and 5 bases from J, with 15 bases between. CDR3 length: 16 residues. Germline V lookup: CDR1 LNHNV, CDR2 YYDKDF (reference sequence).

CDR3 sequence reads: CASSPQGLGYTF. The CDR3 bases are TGTGCCAGCAGCCCCCAGGGGTTGGGCTACACCTTC. The chain combines TRBV6-5 with TRBJ1-2, with D maybe TRBD1 (6 bases). Trimming left V 6 bases short and J 8 bases short, with 13 bases between. CDR1 and CDR2 (germline): MNHEY, SVGAGI. This CDR3 is 12 amino acids long.

The chain is built from TRBV21-1 and TRBJ1-3; the listed D gene, TRBD1, was not tested against the DNA. TRBV21-1 is labeled a pseudogene. The CDR3 is 15 residues long. In DNA, the CDR3 is TGTGCCAGCAGCGCCCGACAGTTACCCCGAAACACCATATATTTT. This encodes CASSARQLPRNTIYF.

Here the CDR3 reads CASSESGASGSSADTQYF. CDR3 in DNA: TGTGCCAGCAGTGAATCTGGGGCTAGCGGGAGTTCGGCAGATACGCAGTATTTT. The chain is built from TRBV6-1 and TRBJ2-3, with 10 bases matching TRBD2. The V gene end was trimmed by 2 bases and the J gene end by 4 bases; junction bases not matched to a gene: 12. The CDR3 contains 18 residues. Germline CDR1 is MNHNS and CDR2 is SASEGT.

The chain carries TRBV13 and TRBJ2-7, with D hard to call. Germline lookup yields CDR1 PRHDT and CDR2 FYEKMQ (reference sequence). This CDR3 contains 14 residues. Trimming removed 0 bases at V and 6 bases at J, with 12 bases between. Written as DNA, the CDR3 is TGTGCCAGCAGCTTAGGCACGGATACCCCCGAGCAGTACTTC. Translation gives CASSLGTDTPEQYF.

The chain employs TRBV5-4 and TRBJ2-2; possibly TRBD1 for D (6 bases). V lost 3 bases and J lost 6, with 15 bases in between. Germline V lookup: CDR1 SGHNT, CDR2 YYREEE (reference sequence). The CDR3 totals 15 residues. CDR3 nucleotides: TGTGCCAGCAGCTCGAACAGGGAATTGGCCGGGGAGCTGTTTTTT. Translation: CASSSNRELAGELFF. Full variable domain (remainder filled in from reference TRBV5-4 and TRBJ2-2): ETGVTQSPTHLIKTRGQQVTLRCSSQSGHNTVSWYQQALGQGPQFIFQYYREEENGRGNFPPRFSGLQFPNYSSELNVNALELDDSALYLCASSSNRELAGELFFGEGSRLTVL.

The chain uses TRBV5-1 and TRBJ1-1; D is ambiguous. CDR1 is SGHRS, CDR2 YFSETQ, per germline. Trimming stripped 0 bases from V and 3 bases from J, with 12 bases between. This CDR3 region has 15 residues. The CDR3 bases are TGCGCCAGCAGCTTGGGTGGGAGCTTCTACACTGAAGCTTTCTTT. Protein product: CASSLGGSFYTEAFF.

The chain links TRBV28 to TRBJ1-1, with D maybe TRBD1 (6 bases). CDR3 length equals 12 residues. Trimming shortened V by 10 bases and J by 3 bases, and 12 bases separated the two germline ends. Germline CDR1 is MDHEN and CDR2 is SYDVKM. The CDR3 sequence is CATTDRDTEAFF. The CDR3 DNA follows: TGTGCCACCACGGACAGAGACACTGAAGCTTTCTTT.

The chain couples TRBV9 to TRBJ2-7; 9 bases fit TRBD1. The CDR3 is made up of 15 amino acids. The junction had 7 bases not matched to a gene; V was cut back by 0 bases and J by 6 bases. Germline-derived CDR1 and CDR2 are SGDLS and YYNGEE. The CDR3: CASSVAGTGQGEQYF. Written as DNA, the CDR3 is TGTGCCAGCAGCGTAGCCGGGACGGGACAGGGCGAGCAGTACTTC.

The rearrangement links TRBV7-6 to TRBJ2-5; TRBD2 is a possible D gene (5 bases). This CDR3 region has 13 residues. V lost 6 bases to trimming and J lost 5 bases, with 13 bases between them. Germline V gives CDR1 SGHVS, CDR2 FNYEAQ. CDR3 in amino acids: CASSYTSWETQYF. CDR3 in DNA: TGTGCCAGCAGTTACACTAGTTGGGAGACCCAGTACTTC.

The chain links TRBV6-6 to TRBJ1-1; tentative D call: TRBD1 (5 bases). This CDR3 spans 15 amino acids. Looked up from germline, CDR1 is MNHNY and CDR2 is SVGAGI (reference sequence). Trimming stripped 2 bases from V and 3 bases from J, with 13 bases between. The CDR3 DNA follows: TGTGCCAGCAGTTACGGGGGGGAAGGTCACACTGAAGCTTTCTTT. It encodes CASSYGGEGHTEAFF.

The genes are TRBV7-9 and TRBJ2-7, with D unclear. The ends were cut back, 1 base at V and 0 bases at J, with 10 bases in the middle. Germline V gene lookup returns CDR1 SEHNR and CDR2 FQNEAQ (reference sequence). The CDR3 has 15 amino acids. The CDR3: CASSLELSASYEQYF. The DNA for the CDR3 is TGTGCCAGCAGCTTAGAGTTGTCAGCCTCCTACGAGCAGTACTTC. Full variable domain (outside the CDR3, taken from reference TRBV7-9 and TRBJ2-7): DTGVSQNPRHKITKRGQNVTFRCDPISEHNRLYWYRQTLGQGPEFLTYFQNEAQLEKSRLLSDRFSAERPKGSFSTLEIQRTEQGDSAMYLCASSLELSASYEQYFGPGTRLTVT.

The J gene is TRBJ1-2, the V gene TRBV15; no clear D gene. V dropped 4 bases and J dropped 7 bases, with 10 bases sitting between them. Germline CDR1 is LNHNV and CDR2 is YYDKDF (reference sequence). The CDR3 length is 12 residues. CDR3 region: CATSTSQTGYTF. In DNA, the CDR3 is TGTGCCACCAGCACGTCCCAGACTGGCTACACCTTC.

CDR3 protein: CSVASSHEQYF. The CDR3, as DNA: TGCAGCGTTGCGAGTTCCCACGAGCAGTACTTC. The chain carries TRBV29-1 and TRBJ2-5; the D is unclear. The J call may be incorrect, as the DNA end agrees better with TRBJ2-7. The CDR3 spans 11 residues. Germline loops: CDR1 SQVTM, CDR2 ANQGSEA.

The gene calls are TRBV5-4 and TRBJ1-4; 11 positions agree with TRBD1. CDR3 length: 16 amino acids. The germline CDR1 and CDR2 sequences are SGHNT and YYREEE (reference sequence). The V segment lost 0 bases and the J segment 6 bases; nucleotides outside the gene matches: 4. As DNA, the CDR3 is TGTGCCAGCAGCTTGGAGGGGACAGGGGGGCATGAAAAACTGTTTTTT. Translation gives CASSLEGTGGHEKLFF. The whole variable domain, filled in from reference TRBV5-4 and TRBJ1-4, reads ETGVTQSPTHLIKTRGQQVTLRCSSQSGHNTVSWYQQALGQGPQFIFQYYREEENGRGNFPPRFSGLQFPNYSSELNVNALELDDSALYLCASSLEGTGGHEKLFFGSGTQLSVL.

The V gene is TRBV27, the J gene TRBJ2-7; TRBD2 aligns across 8 bases. The germline V gene encodes CDR1 MNHEY and CDR2 SMNVEV (reference sequence). V lost 4 bases and J lost 7; bases outside the gene matches: 3. This CDR3 region has 12 residues. The CDR3 loop reads CASSSGGEEQYF. The CDR3 nucleotides are TGTGCCAGCAGTTCCGGGGGGGAAGAGCAGTACTTC.

The gene calls are TRBV9 and TRBJ2-7, with 10 nucleotides matching TRBD1. Trimming at V came to 0 bases and at J to 6 bases, leaving 6 bases not matched to a gene. The CDR3 is 15 amino acids. Germline CDR1 and CDR2: SGDLS and YYNGEE. The chain's CDR3 is CASSVAGQGSGEQYF. The CDR3 bases are TGTGCCAGCAGCGTAGCGGGACAGGGGTCCGGCGAGCAGTACTTC.

This chain links TRBV7-8 with TRBJ1-2; D remains unclear. Germline CDR1 and CDR2: SGHVS and FQNEAQ. V lost 0 bases and J 2 bases, leaving 10 bases between the germline ends. The CDR3 spans 15 residues. The DNA for the CDR3 is TGTGCCAGCAGCTTAGCAGGAGGGTCCAACTATGGCTACACCTTC. Translated: CASSLAGGSNYGYTF.

In regard to this clone: The same CDR3 also results from other DNA sequences found in this sample. The genes are TRBV5-1 and TRBJ2-2; a weak D match, TRBD2 (6 bases). From germline, CDR1 is SGHRS and CDR2 YFSETQ. The CDR3 totals 15 residues. The V gene lost 0 bases and the J gene lost 2 bases, with 8 bases spanning the gap. The CDR3 spells CASSLEGLNTGELFF. The CDR3 nucleotides are TGCGCCAGCAGCTTGGAGGGACTTAACACCGGGGAGCTGTTTTTT.

This clone was seen repeatedly, ten times or more. The chain has TRBV25-1 and TRBJ2-2; D might be TRBD2 (5 bases). There are 16 residues in the CDR3. V was pared by 3 bases and J by 4 bases, with 15 bases between. From germline, CDR1 is MGHDK and CDR2 SYGVNS. CDR3 region: CASSDPEGAGTGELFF. The CDR3 nucleotides are TGTGCCAGCAGTGACCCAGAGGGCGCGGGCACCGGGGAGCTGTTTTTT.

The chain has TRBV9 and TRBJ2-2; D not resolved. The germline gives CDR1 SGDLS, CDR2 YYNGEE. The CDR3 spans 15 residues. V lost 2 bases and J 5 bases, leaving 13 bases between the germline ends. CDR3 coding DNA: TGTGCCAGCAGCGTCGAGCTGGTTGGGACCGGGGAGCTGTTTTTT. Amino acid sequence: CASSVELVGTGELFF.

As regards this clone: Other nucleotide sequences from this sample produce the same CDR3. The chain couples TRBV5-1 to TRBJ2-7; 11 bases line up with TRBD1. This CDR3 region has 16 residues. V gave up 5 bases and J gave up 0 bases; unmatched junction bases: 7. CDR1 and CDR2 (germline): SGHRS, YFSETQ. For the CDR3, the DNA is TGCGCCAGCAGGGAGGGGACAGGGGGGCCCTCCTACGAGCAGTACTTC. This sequence encodes CASREGTGGPSYEQYF.

The chain is built from TRBV5-1 and TRBJ1-5, with a possible D match to TRBD1 (6 bases). The germline gives CDR1 SGHRS, CDR2 YFSETQ. The CDR3 totals 14 residues. V lost 4 bases to trimming and J lost 4 bases, with 12 bases between them. The CDR3 nucleotides read TGCGCCAGCAGCCCACAGGGAGAGAATCAGCCCCAGCATTTT. Amino acids: CASSPQGENQPQHF.

The chain combines TRBV7-9 with TRBJ1-3; 7 bases are shared with TRBD1. The V gene end was trimmed by 5 bases and the J gene end by 4 bases; junction bases not matched to a gene: 8. Germline V gene data show CDR1 as SEHNR and CDR2 as FQNEAQ (reference sequence). The CDR3 totals 15 residues. For the CDR3, the DNA is TGTGCCAGCAGCATATGGGACAGTCGAGGAAACACCATATATTTT. This translates into CASSIWDSRGNTIYF.

This chain connects TRBV29-1 to TRBJ2-7; the match to TRBD2 covers 7 bases. Germline CDR1 is SQVTM and CDR2 is ANQGSEA. The CDR3 sequence is 12 residues long. V lost 7 bases and J lost 0; bases outside the gene matches: 3. The CDR3 DNA is TGCAGCGCCGGGAGGACCTCCTACGAGCAGTACTTC. Its translation is CSAGRTSYEQYF.

The V and J genes are TRBV14 and TRBJ2-1; D is tentatively TRBD1 or TRBD2 (5 bases each). The CDR3 is 14 amino acids. V lost 4 bases to trimming and J lost 9 bases, with 16 bases between them. The germline gives CDR1 SGHDN, CDR2 FVKESK. CDR3 amino acids: CASSRGRPPGEQFF. The CDR3 coding sequence is TGTGCCAGCAGCCGGGGACGACCCCCCGGTGAGCAGTTCTTC. Full variable domain (outside the CDR3, taken from reference TRBV14 and TRBJ2-1): EAGVTQFPSHSVIEKGQTVTLRCDPISGHDNLYWYRRVMGKEIKFLLHFVKESKQDESGMPNNRFLAERTGGTYSTLKVQPAELEDSGVYFCASSRGRPPGEQFFGPGTRLTVL.

J is TRBJ1-4 and V is TRBV19, with 10 bases identical to TRBD1. CDR3 length: 16 residues. V gave up 6 bases and J gave up 0 bases; unmatched junction bases: 4. The germline CDR1 and CDR2 sequences are LNHDA and SQIVND (reference sequence). The CDR3 DNA reads as TGTGCCAGTAGAGACAGGGGGCGTACAACTAATGAAAAACTGTTTTTT. This gives the protein CASRDRGRTTNEKLFF.

This clone was counted a single time. The chain uses TRBV2 and TRBJ1-1; a possible D gene is TRBD1 (6 bases). The germline V gene has CDR1 SNHLY and CDR2 FYNNEI. The CDR3 covers 12 residues. The CDR3 sequence is CAAEGDNTEAFF. The CDR3 bases are TGTGCTGCCGAGGGGGACAACACTGAAGCTTTCTTT.